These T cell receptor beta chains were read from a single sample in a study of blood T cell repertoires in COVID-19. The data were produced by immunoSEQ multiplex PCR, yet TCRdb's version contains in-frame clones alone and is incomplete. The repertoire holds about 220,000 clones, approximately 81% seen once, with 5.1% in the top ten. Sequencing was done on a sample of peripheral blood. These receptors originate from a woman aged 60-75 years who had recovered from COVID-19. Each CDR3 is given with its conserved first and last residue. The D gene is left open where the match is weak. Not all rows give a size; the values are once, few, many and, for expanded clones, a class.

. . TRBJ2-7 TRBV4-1 CASSLSEGSGYEQYF TGCGCCAGCAGTCTATCAGAGGGTTCGGGGTACGAGCAGTACTTC
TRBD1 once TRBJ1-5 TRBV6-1 CASSEWLGGQKTYSNQPQHF TGTGCCAGCAGTGAATGGCTGGGGGGACAGAAGACTTATAGCAATCAGCCCCAGCATTTT
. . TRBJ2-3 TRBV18 CASSPVSRTDTQYF TGTGCCAGCTCACCAGTCAGTCGAACAGATACGCAGTATTTT
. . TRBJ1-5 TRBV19 CASSIGFRGINQPQHF TGTGCCAGTAGTATAGGTTTCAGGGGCATCAATCAGCCCCAGCATTTT
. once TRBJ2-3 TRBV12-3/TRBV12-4 CASSLFSTDTQYF TGTGCCAGCAGCTTGTTTAGCACAGATACGCAGTATTTT
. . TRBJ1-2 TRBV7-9 CASTKSPDSYGYTF TGTGCCAGCACCAAAAGTCCGGACAGCTATGGCTACACCTTC
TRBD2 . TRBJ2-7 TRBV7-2 CASSSLAGGGEQYF TGTGCCAGCAGCTCACTAGCGGGGGGCGGCGAGCAGTACTTC
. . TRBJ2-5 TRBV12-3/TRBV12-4 CASGTEVLETQYF TGTGCCAGCGGGACTGAGGTCTTAGAGACCCAGTACTTC
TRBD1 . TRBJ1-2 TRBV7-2 CASSTGQGYGYTF TGTGCCAGCAGCACGGGACAGGGCTATGGCTACACCTTC
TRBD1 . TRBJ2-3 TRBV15 CATSSQVDRGGTDTQYF TGTGCCACCAGCAGTCAGGTCGACAGGGGGGGCACAGATACGCAGTATTTT